A single sample gave rise to the 21 T cell receptor beta chains below, sequenced in a study of cytotoxic CD8 clonotypes in ibrutinib-treated CLL. Profiled with immunoSEQ multiplex PCR; TCRdb holds only in-frame clones, not every one. The sample lists approximately 100,000 clones; 58% were seen once. The material sequenced was PBMCs, taken after 24 months of ibrutinib treatment. These receptors were collected from a human donor with chronic lymphocytic leukemia.

This chain links TRBV6-6 with TRBJ1-3, with no clear D. V lost 7 bases to trimming and J lost 2 bases, with 15 bases between them. The germline V gene has CDR1 MNHNY and CDR2 SVGAGI (reference sequence). This CDR3 region has 15 residues. CDR3 nucleotides: TGTGCCAGCAATCCGGAAGTAGTGCCTGGAAACACCATATATTTT. It is translated as CASNPEVVPGNTIYF.

The chain couples TRBV7-9 to TRBJ2-7; perhaps TRBD1 as D (6 bases). CDR3 size: 18 residues. V shed 0 bases and J shed 3 bases, with 21 bases lying between them. The germline V gene encodes CDR1 SEHNR and CDR2 FQNEAQ (reference sequence). CDR3 region: CASSLAGRGTGRGYEQYF. The CDR3 DNA follows: TGTGCCAGCAGCTTAGCTGGCAGGGGTACGGGACGGGGCTACGAGCAGTACTTC.

The V and J genes are TRBV29-1 and TRBJ1-1; no clear D. CDR1 and CDR2 from the germline V gene are SQVTM and ANQGSEA. There are 11 residues in the CDR3. Trimming took 4 bases from V and 10 from J, leaving 13 bases between them. CDR3 in amino acids: CSVVLGRRAFF. CDR3 sequence (DNA): TGCAGCGTTGTGTTAGGGCGCCGAGCTTTCTTT.

The table lists this clone with a count of one. The gene calls are TRBV19 and TRBJ1-1; 8 bases line up with TRBD1. The CDR3 is 14 amino acids. Per the germline V gene, CDR1 is LNHDA and CDR2 is SQIVND (reference sequence). The trim removed 7 bases at V and 2 bases at J, leaving 6 bases unmatched. This CDR3 reads CASNQGAVNTEAFF. The CDR3, as DNA: TGTGCCAGTAACCAGGGGGCCGTAAACACTGAAGCTTTCTTT. Full variable domain (rest looked up from reference TRBV19 and TRBJ1-1): DGGITQSPKYLFRKEGQNVTLSCEQNLNHDAMYWYRQDPGQGLRLIYYSQIVNDFQKGDIAEGYSVSREKKESFPLTVTSAQKNPTAFYLCASNQGAVNTEAFFGQGTRLTVV.

The chain couples TRBV28 to TRBJ1-4; D is unclear. V lost 5 bases and J lost 5, with 9 bases in between. Germline values: CDR1 MDHEN, CDR2 SYDVKM. CDR3 length equals 13 residues. The CDR3 nucleotides are TGTGCCAGCAGTCCTCCGGTAAATGAAAAACTGTTTTTT. This translates into CASSPPVNEKLFF.

V and J are TRBV6-5 and TRBJ2-7; D is perhaps TRBD2 (6 bases). CDR1 MNHEY and CDR2 SVGAGI come from the germline V gene. The germline V and J ends were trimmed by 4 bases and 7 bases, with 20 bases remaining between them. The CDR3 has 15 residues. The CDR3 coding sequence is TGTGCCAGCAGTTTTGGGACTGGGAGAGTGTGGGAGCAGTACTTC. Translation: CASSFGTGRVWEQYF.

The genes are TRBV5-6 and TRBJ1-4; 11 bases are a match to TRBD1. The CDR3 loop spans 13 amino acids. Germline CDR1 reads SGHDT; CDR2 reads YYEEEE. Trimming at V came to 3 bases and at J to 8 bases, leaving 0 bases not matched to a gene. CDR3 sequence reads: CASSWTGGEKLFF. CDR3 in DNA: TGTGCCAGCAGCTGGACAGGGGGCGAAAAACTGTTTTTT.

This chain joins TRBV2 and TRBJ1-1, with no clear D. The ends were cut back, 4 bases at V and 4 bases at J, with 16 bases in the middle. Germline assignment: CDR1 SNHLY and CDR2 FYNNEI. The CDR3 is 15 amino acids. This CDR3 is CASSGSGERGTEAFF. CDR3 coding DNA: TGTGCCAGCAGTGGCAGCGGGGAACGGGGCACTGAAGCTTTCTTT.

This clone was detected only a few times. The V gene is TRBV25-1, the J gene TRBJ2-1, with D perhaps assigned TRBD1 or TRBD2 (6 bases each). Germline CDR1 reads MGHDK; CDR2 reads SYGVNS. The CDR3 totals 12 residues. Trimming removed 4 bases at V and 10 bases at J, with 11 bases between. The CDR3 coding sequence is TGTGCCAGCAGTGGGGGGGCCGGGGAGCAGTTCTTC. It codes for CASSGGAGEQFF.

This chain joins TRBV27 and TRBJ2-1, with D possibly matching TRBD1 (5 bases). V was shortened by 2 bases and J by 0 bases, with 8 bases between the two germline ends. CDR1 and CDR2 (germline): MNHEY, SMNVEV (reference sequence). The CDR3 extends over 15 amino acids. CDR3 sequence: CASSLGAVSYNEQFF. In nucleotides, the CDR3 is TGTGCCAGCAGTTTAGGGGCTGTCTCCTACAATGAGCAGTTCTTC.

This clone came up a few times. The V and J genes are TRBV6-5 and TRBJ2-1; 7 positions agree with TRBD1. J gave up 4 bases and V 6 bases, and 6 bases lay outside the gene matches. The length of the CDR3 is 14 residues. Germline V CDR1 and CDR2: MNHEY, SVGAGI. CDR3 region: CASSRGTSYNEQFF. The DNA for the CDR3 is TGTGCCAGCAGCAGGGGGACGTCATACAATGAGCAGTTCTTC.

The rearrangement uses TRBV9 and TRBJ2-5, with 7 positions matching TRBD1. V trimming: 0 bases; J trimming: 5 bases; junction bases outside the gene matches: 4. CDR1 SGDLS and CDR2 YYNGEE come from the germline V gene. The CDR3 length is 14 residues. The CDR3 DNA reads TGTGCCAGCAGCGTAGCCGTAGGGGGCGAGACCCAGTACTTC. Its protein is CASSVAVGGETQYF.

The rearrangement links TRBV27 to TRBJ2-1, with TRBD2 matching over 12 bases. V shed 2 bases and J 4 bases; nucleotides not matched to a gene: 3. Germline loops: CDR1 MNHEY, CDR2 SMNVEV (reference sequence). The CDR3 consists of 16 residues. The CDR3 DNA is TGTGCCAGCAGTTTACTAGCGGGGGGGCCATACAATGAGCAGTTCTTC. Translation: CASSLLAGGPYNEQFF.

This clone showed up just a few times. This rearrangement joins TRBV5-6 to TRBJ2-7; a weak D match, TRBD1 (6 bases). With 2 bases removed from V and 2 bases from J, the gap between germline ends came to 8 bases. Germline V lookup: CDR1 SGHDT, CDR2 YYEEEE. The CDR3 is made up of 13 amino acids. The CDR3 sequence is CASSLGGPYEQYF. The CDR3 nucleotides are TGTGCCAGCAGCTTAGGGGGACCCTACGAGCAGTACTTC.

The rearrangement joins TRBV20-1 to TRBJ2-7; unclear D gene. Germline V CDR1 and CDR2: DFQATT, SNEGSKA (reference sequence). The CDR3 runs 10 residues. Trimming cost V 7 bases and J 3 bases, with 7 bases left between them. The CDR3 spells CSVGIYEQYF. The CDR3 nucleotides are TGCAGTGTTGGGATCTACGAGCAGTACTTC.

This clone appeared once. V is TRBV12-5 and J is TRBJ1-2, with unresolved D. V lost 0 bases to trimming and J lost 6 bases, with 11 bases between them. Germline CDR1 reads LGHNT; CDR2 reads FRNRAP. CDR3 size: 14 residues. This CDR3 reads CASGLVRQLDGYTF. CDR3 sequence (DNA): TGTGCTAGTGGTTTGGTAAGGCAGCTCGATGGCTACACCTTC.

V gene TRBV5-4 combines with J gene TRBJ2-3; D ambiguous. The CDR3 runs 15 residues. Looked up from germline, CDR1 is SGHNT and CDR2 is YYREEE (reference sequence). V lost 2 bases and J lost 2, with 12 bases in between. The CDR3 DNA reads TGTGCCAGCAGCTTTGGGGATCGTCCCACAGATACGCAGTATTTT. Encoded protein: CASSFGDRPTDTQYF. The variable domain in full, with the rest retrieved from reference TRBV5-4 and TRBJ2-3, is ETGVTQSPTHLIKTRGQQVTLRCSSQSGHNTVSWYQQALGQGPQFIFQYYREEENGRGNFPPRFSGLQFPNYSSELNVNALELDDSALYLCASSFGDRPTDTQYFGPGTRLTVL.

This chain uses TRBV29-1 with TRBJ1-2; D not certain. Looked up from germline, CDR1 is SQVTM and CDR2 is ANQGSEA. There are 12 residues in the CDR3. Trimming stripped 6 bases from V and 4 bases from J, with 12 bases between. For the CDR3, the DNA is TGCAGCGTCGATCAGGCAACCTATGGCTACACCTTC. This sequence encodes CSVDQATYGYTF.

The chain recombines TRBV7-8 with TRBJ1-1; 8 bases fit TRBD1. Germline lookup yields CDR1 SGHVS and CDR2 FQNEAQ. There are 12 residues in the CDR3. Germline trimming cut 5 bases from V and 11 bases from J; bases unmatched to any gene: 7. CDR3 region: CASSPPQGGAFF. CDR3 DNA sequence: TGTGCCAGCAGCCCGCCACAGGGGGGCGCTTTCTTT.

The CDR3 DNA sequence: TGTGCCAGCAGTGGCTCCGGTTGGAGCTCCTACGAGCAGTACTTC. Residues: CASSGSGWSSYEQYF. The chain is built from TRBV6-1 and TRBJ2-7; D is unresolved. The CDR3 extends over 15 amino acids. Per germline, CDR1 MNHNS and CDR2 SASEGT. Trimming stripped 4 bases from V and 0 bases from J, with 13 bases between.

V is TRBV5-4 and J is TRBJ1-4; 9 bases agree with TRBD1. This CDR3 spans 14 amino acids. Germline loops: CDR1 SGHNT, CDR2 YYREEE (reference sequence). V was clipped by 4 bases and J by 8 bases; unmatched bases: 6. CDR3 sequence: CASSIQGAGEKLFF. CDR3 in DNA: TGTGCCAGCAGCATACAGGGGGCTGGGGAAAAACTGTTTTTT. Variable domain in full (rest from reference TRBV5-4 and TRBJ1-4): ETGVTQSPTHLIKTRGQQVTLRCSSQSGHNTVSWYQQALGQGPQFIFQYYREEENGRGNFPPRFSGLQFPNYSSELNVNALELDDSALYLCASSIQGAGEKLFFGSGTQLSVL.